This T cell receptor beta chain was retrieved from a study of cytomegalovirus exposure and HLA in healthy donors. Study-wide points: Among TCR beta chains of equal frequency, HLA-associated ones were more clonally expanded in a later analysis. Per a prior analysis, the majority of TCR beta V segments were productive roughly 90% or roughly 30% of the time. CMV serostatus was the sole immune exposure data available.

Comment on this clone: The antigen is undetermined.

The CDR3 covers 15 residues. CDR1 is SGHDT, CDR2 YYEEEE, per germline. The V and J ends lost 1 base and 5 bases, in that order; junction bases with no gene match: 3. Primers: 60 Vbeta forward and 13 Jbeta reverse. TCRdb's copy holds only in-frame clones and misses some; the assay was immunoSEQ multiplex PCR. The sample holds more than 95,000 clones, 55% to 75% seen once. The receptor was isolated from a man aged 55-75 years in good health and CMV-seronegative. The chain links TRBV5-6 to TRBJ2-2, with 9 nucleotides matching TRBD1. Sequences were obtained from PBMCs. The CDR3 protein is CASSLTDRGTGELFF. Here the CDR3 DNA reads TGTGCCAGCAGCTTGACGGACAGGGGAACCGGGGAGCTGTTTTTT.